The 31 T cell receptor beta chains listed next were all sequenced from one sample in a study of shared clonotypes between healthy human individuals. The data were produced by immunoSEQ multiplex PCR, yet TCRdb's version contains in-frame clones alone and is incomplete. The repertoire holds some 1 million clones, about three quarters seen once, with 1.4% in the top ten. What was sequenced was memory CD4+ T cells sorted from blood. The subset here: CD45RA-negative fraction. Receptors were obtained from a man aged 18 to 29 in good health.

The J gene is TRBJ1-2, the V gene TRBV9; 7 nucleotides agree with TRBD1. Looked up from germline, CDR1 is SGDLS and CDR2 is YYNGEE. Trimming took 4 bases from V and 4 from J; bases not matched to a gene: 10. The CDR3 contains 15 residues. In nucleotides, the CDR3 is TGTGCCAGCAGCCCAGGGAGGGGGCAATCCTATGGCTACACCTTC. Encoded protein: CASSPGRGQSYGYTF.

The V and J genes are TRBV9 and TRBJ2-3; 10 nucleotides align to TRBD1. The CDR3 length is 15 residues. Looked up from germline, CDR1 is SGDLS and CDR2 is YYNGEE. The V gene end was trimmed by 0 bases and the J gene end by 6 bases; junction bases not matched to a gene: 4. The CDR3 coding sequence is TGTGCCAGCAGCGTAGGGGAGGACAGGGGGGATACGCAGTATTTT. Protein sequence: CASSVGEDRGDTQYF.

The chain uses TRBV7-9 and TRBJ2-7; 7 nucleotides line up with TRBD1. The CDR3 totals 17 residues. The V gene's germline CDR1 is SEHNR and CDR2 FQNEAQ (reference sequence). J was trimmed by 7 bases and V by 5 bases; bases with no gene match: 20. The CDR3 spells CASSTQSRDRDPGEQYF. CDR3 sequence (DNA): TGTGCCAGCAGCACTCAGTCGAGAGACAGGGACCCGGGTGAGCAGTACTTC.

This chain links TRBV19 with TRBJ1-2, with D maybe TRBD1 (6 bases). The CDR3 length is 13 residues. V shed 6 bases and J shed 2 bases, with 10 bases lying between them. The germline CDR1 and CDR2 sequences are LNHDA and SQIVND (reference sequence). The CDR3 DNA is TGTGCCAGTAGACCGCAGGGGAACTATGGCTACACCTTC. It yields the protein CASRPQGNYGYTF.

This chain links TRBV19 with TRBJ1-5, with 7 bases that match TRBD1. Germline loops: CDR1 LNHDA, CDR2 SQIVND (reference sequence). The CDR3 length is 17 residues. J was trimmed by 0 bases and V by 1 base; bases with no gene match: 6. CDR3 protein: CASSIGADRDSNQPQHF. In nucleotides, the CDR3 is TGTGCCAGTAGTATAGGGGCAGACAGGGATAGCAATCAGCCCCAGCATTTT.

Details on this clone: Other DNA variants within this sample encode the same CDR3. The V gene is TRBV7-2, the J gene TRBJ2-7; TRBD2 might be the D (6 bases). CDR3 length: 14 residues. Germline V gene data show CDR1 as SGHTA and CDR2 as FQGNSA. The V end lost 1 base, the J end lost 2 bases, and 9 bases lay between the germline ends. CDR3 in amino acids: CASSLVEGPYEQYF. CDR3 in DNA: TGTGCCAGCAGCTTAGTGGAGGGTCCCTACGAGCAGTACTTC.

The chain joins TRBV6-6 to TRBJ2-6, with D unresolved. The CDR3 extends over 16 amino acids. Trimming pared 6 bases from V and 2 bases from J, leaving 14 bases between. Germline assignment: CDR1 MNHNY and CDR2 SVGAGI (reference sequence). CDR3 loop: CASSSRDSPGANVLTF. For the CDR3, the DNA is TGTGCCAGCAGCTCCCGCGACTCCCCTGGGGCCAACGTCCTGACTTTC.

The chain recombines TRBV7-8 with TRBJ1-1, with D possibly TRBD1 on 5 matching bases. This CDR3 is 14 amino acids long. The V gene lost 1 base and the J gene lost 1 base, with 7 bases spanning the gap. The germline CDR1 and CDR2 sequences are SGHVS and FQNEAQ. As DNA, the CDR3 is TGTGCCAGCAGCTTAGTTGGACAGAACACTGAAGCTTTCTTT. Protein sequence: CASSLVGQNTEAFF.

V is TRBV10-2 and J is TRBJ1-2; D gene unclear. Germline CDR1 reads WSHSY; CDR2 reads SAAADI. This CDR3 is 13 amino acids long. V was trimmed by 5 bases and J by 8 bases, leaving 15 bases between them. The CDR3 reads CASSNARAAGYTF. The CDR3 bases are TGCGCCAGCAGTAATGCTCGGGCCGCGGGCTACACCTTC.

V usage is TRBV4-1 and J usage is TRBJ2-7, with D possibly being TRBD2 (6 bases). This CDR3 contains 15 residues. In germline, CDR1 is MGHRA, CDR2 YSYEKL. V lost 0 bases to trimming and J lost 3 bases, with 12 bases between them. CDR3 residues: CASSQEAAGFYEQYF. CDR3 nucleotides: TGCGCCAGCAGCCAAGAGGCAGCGGGCTTCTACGAGCAGTACTTC.

The table lists this clone with a count of one. This chain joins TRBV28 and TRBJ2-7; D may be TRBD2 (6 bases). The CDR3 has 14 amino acids. V was pared by 7 bases and J by 3 bases, with 16 bases between. Germline lookup yields CDR1 MDHEN and CDR2 SYDVKM. CDR3 region: CASTVGGGDYEQYF. DNA of the CDR3: TGTGCCAGCACCGTCGGGGGTGGTGACTACGAGCAGTACTTC.

Concerning this clone: Distinct nucleotide sequences in the sample also encode this CDR3. This chain uses TRBV5-1 with TRBJ1-6, with no clear D. The V gene's germline CDR1 is SGHRS and CDR2 YFSETQ. CDR3 size: 13 residues. Trimming stripped 0 bases from V and 5 bases from J, with 3 bases between. The CDR3 spells CASSLGDNSPLHF. The CDR3 nucleotides read TGCGCCAGCAGCTTGGGGGATAATTCACCCCTCCACTTT.

The CDR3 sequence is CASSLGLYNEQFF. CDR3 bases: TGTGCCAGTAGTCTCGGGCTCTACAATGAGCAGTTCTTC. The chain employs TRBV19 and TRBJ2-1; D is unclear. The CDR3 loop spans 13 amino acids. V was clipped by 5 bases and J by 3 bases, with 8 bases between them. The germline V gene has CDR1 LNHDA and CDR2 SQIVND (reference sequence).

This clone came up a few times. This chain uses TRBV4-1 with TRBJ1-2; no firm D call. The CDR3 loop spans 16 amino acids. CDR1 is MGHRA, CDR2 YSYEKL, per germline. V gave up 1 base and J gave up 2 bases, with 14 bases separating them. The CDR3 region has the DNA TGCGCCAGCAGCCAAGGGAGACGGTCGGGGAACTATGGCTACACCTTC. It encodes CASSQGRRSGNYGYTF.

J is TRBJ2-1 and V is TRBV11-2; 7 bases map to TRBD2. The CDR3 has 15 amino acids. Germline-derived CDR1 and CDR2 are SGHAT and FQNNGV. The junction had 5 bases not matched to a gene; V was cut back by 0 bases and J by 6 bases. The DNA of the CDR3 is TGTGCCAGCAGCTTAGAGGCGGGAGCGGCCAATGAGCAGTTCTTC. Its protein product is CASSLEAGAANEQFF.

This chain uses TRBV5-1 with TRBJ1-1; D not resolved. Germline-derived CDR1 and CDR2 are SGHRS and YFSETQ. Trimming took 7 bases from V and 5 from J, leaving 12 bases between them. The CDR3 is 12 residues long. The DNA of the CDR3 is TGCGCCAGCGGTTACGGGGATACTGAAGCTTTCTTT. Translating it yields CASGYGDTEAFF.

V usage is TRBV29-1 and J usage is TRBJ2-3; TRBD2 matches 11 bases. Germline CDR1 is SQVTM and CDR2 is ANQGSEA. The CDR3 is 13 residues long. After removal of 6 bases from V and 5 bases from J, the junction contained 4 bases not matched to a gene. CDR3: CSVGTSGKDTQYF. Written as DNA, the CDR3 is TGCAGCGTCGGGACTAGCGGAAAAGATACGCAGTATTTT.

The J gene is TRBJ1-2, the V gene TRBV2; weak D call: TRBD1 (5 bases). This CDR3 is 13 amino acids long. Germline CDR1 SNHLY, CDR2 FYNNEI. Here the CDR3 reads CTTEARGNYGYTF. The CDR3 DNA sequence: TGTACTACCGAGGCTCGGGGGAACTATGGCTACACCTTC.

The chain is built from TRBV30 and TRBJ1-2, with a weak D call TRBD1 (5 bases). Trimming pared 3 bases from V and 2 bases from J, leaving 13 bases between. The germline V gene encodes CDR1 GTSNPN and CDR2 SVGIG (reference sequence). The CDR3 runs 14 residues. This CDR3 reads CAWRRGAGNYGYTF. CDR3 bases: TGTGCCTGGAGACGAGGGGCAGGAAACTATGGCTACACCTTC.

The V call is TRBV4-1, the J call TRBJ1-5, with TRBD1 matching over 7 bases. Trimming cost V 0 bases and J 0 bases; bases outside gene matches: 5. CDR3 size: 17 residues. Germline loops: CDR1 MGHRA, CDR2 YSYEKL. DNA of the CDR3: TGCGCCAGCAGCCAAGACTGGGGACAGAGTAGCAATCAGCCCCAGCATTTT. Protein sequence: CASSQDWGQSSNQPQHF.

Comment on this clone: Other DNA sequences in the same sample also yield this CDR3. CDR3 amino acids: CASSLAGEGTDTQYF. The CDR3 DNA is TGTGCCAGCAGCTTAGCGGGAGAGGGGACAGATACGCAGTATTTT. The chain employs TRBV7-2 and TRBJ2-3; perhaps D is TRBD1 or TRBD2 (5 bases each). Trimming removed 0 bases from V and 3 bases from J, with 10 bases in between. The length of the CDR3 is 15 residues. Germline CDR1 SGHTA, CDR2 FQGNSA. Full variable domain (missing parts from reference TRBV7-2 and TRBJ2-3): GAGVSQSPSNKVTEKGKDVELRCDPISGHTALYWYRQSLGQGLEFLIYFQGNSAPDKSGLPSDRFSAERTGGSVSTLTIQRTQQEDSAVYLCASSLAGEGTDTQYFGPGTRLTVL.

The gene calls are TRBV19 and TRBJ2-7; D possibly matches TRBD1 or TRBD2 (5 bases each). V was clipped by 4 bases and J by 2 bases, with 12 bases between them. The germline CDR1 and CDR2 sequences are LNHDA and SQIVND (reference sequence). This CDR3 is 14 amino acids long. The CDR3 nucleotides read TGTGCCAGTAGTAATCGGGACGGGGCCTACGAGCAGTACTTC. Translated, it gives CASSNRDGAYEQYF.

A few counts support this clone. This chain uses TRBV7-9 with TRBJ1-1; no clear D gene. From germline, CDR1 is SEHNR and CDR2 FQNEAQ (reference sequence). V was clipped by 11 bases and J by 0 bases, with 13 bases between them. The CDR3 is made up of 13 amino acids. The CDR3 DNA follows: TGTGCCGTACCGGGGATAGTGAACACTGAAGCTTTCTTT. Translating gives CAVPGIVNTEAFF. Full variable domain (missing parts from reference TRBV7-9 and TRBJ1-1): DTGVSQNPRHKITKRGQNVTFRCDPISEHNRLYWYRQTLGQGPEFLTYFQNEAQLEKSRLLSDRFSAERPKGSFSTLEIQRTEQGDSAMYLCAVPGIVNTEAFFGQGTRLTVV.

The CDR3 DNA reads as TGTGCCACCAGCATAGGGGCGCCTAGTCAGCCCCAGCATTTT. As protein: CATSIGAPSQPQHF. This chain uses TRBV15 with TRBJ1-5; possible D gene TRBD1, 5 bases. This CDR3 is 14 amino acids long. Germline values: CDR1 LNHNV, CDR2 YYDKDF (reference sequence). V was trimmed by 4 bases and J by 6 bases, leaving 13 bases between them. The full variable domain, rest sourced from reference TRBV15 and TRBJ1-5, is DAMVIQNPRYQVTQFGKPVTLSCSQTLNHNVMYWYQQKSSQAPKLLFHYYDKDFNNEADTPDNFQSRRPNTSFCFLDIRSPGLGDTAMYLCATSIGAPSQPQHFGDGTRLSIL.

The rearrangement joins TRBV28 to TRBJ2-7; maybe TRBD2 (5 bases). This CDR3 comprises 16 residues. Trimming took 2 bases from V and 2 from J, leaving 16 bases between them. The germline V gene encodes CDR1 MDHEN and CDR2 SYDVKM. The CDR3 bases are TGTGCCAGCAGTTTACAGACGGGATCTGTAGCCTACGAGCAGTACTTC. Encoded protein: CASSLQTGSVAYEQYF.

This chain joins TRBV5-6 and TRBJ2-7; D tentatively reads TRBD1 or TRBD2 (5 bases each). Trimming took 2 bases from V and 3 from J, leaving 9 bases between them. Germline CDR1 SGHDT, CDR2 YYEEEE. The CDR3 contains 13 residues. CDR3 region: CASSFRDGYEQYF. The CDR3, as DNA: TGTGCCAGCAGCTTTCGGGACGGCTACGAGCAGTACTTC.

This chain joins TRBV7-9 and TRBJ1-6; 10 bases align to TRBD1. The CDR3 is 16 amino acids. Unmatched junction bases numbered 7, after V lost 5 bases and J lost 6 bases. The V gene's germline CDR1 is SEHNR and CDR2 FQNEAQ (reference sequence). CDR3 loop: CASSSPGQGFNSPLHF. CDR3 sequence (DNA): TGTGCCAGCAGCAGTCCGGGACAGGGGTTTAATTCACCCCTCCACTTT.

This chain joins TRBV2 and TRBJ2-7; D gene unclear. Germline loops: CDR1 SNHLY, CDR2 FYNNEI. The CDR3 covers 13 residues. Trimming stripped 6 bases from V and 6 bases from J, with 15 bases between. The DNA for the CDR3 is TGTGCCAGCAGGTCCCAGTCGTTTGGCGAGCAGTACTTC. It yields the protein CASRSQSFGEQYF.

This chain uses TRBV2 with TRBJ2-7; 7 bases line up with TRBD1. After removal of 6 bases from V and 1 base from J, the junction contained 3 bases not matched to a gene. Per germline, CDR1 SNHLY and CDR2 FYNNEI. This CDR3 has 13 amino acids. CDR3: CASSMDRSYEQYF. The CDR3 DNA is TGTGCCAGCAGCATGGACAGGTCCTACGAGCAGTACTTC.

The J gene is TRBJ2-3, the V gene TRBV4-1; 10 bases are a match to TRBD2. CDR3 length equals 17 residues. Germline V gene data show CDR1 as MGHRA and CDR2 as YSYEKL. Unmatched junction bases numbered 5, after V lost 1 base and J lost 1 base. The CDR3: CASSQVPSGRGTDTQYF. The CDR3 bases are TGCGCCAGCAGCCAAGTGCCCAGCGGGAGGGGCACAGATACGCAGTATTTT.

This clone appeared a few times. The rearrangement uses TRBV5-6 and TRBJ1-5, with D possibly being TRBD1 (5 bases). V gave up 4 bases and J gave up 3 bases, with 11 bases separating them. Per germline, CDR1 SGHDT and CDR2 YYEEEE. The CDR3 sequence is 14 residues long. CDR3 residues: CASSAGRINQPQHF. CDR3 bases: TGTGCCAGCAGCGCGGGACGGATCAATCAGCCCCAGCATTTT.